The 23 T cell receptor beta chains in this list originate from one sample, sequenced in a study of shared clonotypes between healthy human individuals. Sequencing was performed with immunoSEQ multiplex PCR; in TCRdb, only in-frame clones are kept and a portion is missing. This table holds more than 2,000,000 clones, approximately 93% found once. Sample: naive CD4+ T cells from PBMCs. Subset noted: CD45RA+ positively selected. The origin of the receptors is a man between 18 and 35 years old in good health. Some clones in this sample may be carry-over from other donors' samples.

The CDR3 region has the DNA TGTGCCCGACCAGGGGACGGAAACACCATATATTTT. Translated, it gives CARPGDGNTIYF. This chain connects TRBV7-9 to TRBJ1-3; TRBD1 is a possible D gene (6 bases). The CDR3 has 12 amino acids. Per the germline V gene, CDR1 is SEHNR and CDR2 is FQNEAQ (reference sequence). The germline V and J ends were trimmed by 11 bases and 4 bases, with 12 bases remaining between them.

V is TRBV6-5 and J is TRBJ1-2; perhaps TRBD1 as D (5 bases). The CDR3 sequence is 12 residues long. Between the trimmed V and J ends, which lost 7 bases and 2 bases, there was a span of 8 bases. CDR1 is MNHEY, CDR2 SVGAGI, per germline. The CDR3 sequence: CASTGPNYGYTF. The CDR3 DNA follows: TGTGCCAGCACGGGACCGAACTATGGCTACACCTTC.

This rearrangement joins TRBV5-1 to TRBJ2-3; weak D call: TRBD2 (6 bases). CDR1 SGHRS and CDR2 YFSETQ come from the germline V gene. The CDR3 is 17 residues long. V lost 0 bases and J 1 base, leaving 15 bases between the germline ends. In DNA, the CDR3 is TGCGCCAGCAGCTTGGGACTGCTCGGGAGTGGCACAGATACGCAGTATTTT. It specifies CASSLGLLGSGTDTQYF. The whole variable domain, remainder taken from reference TRBV5-1 and TRBJ2-3, is KAGVTQTPRYLIKTRGQQVTLSCSPISGHRSVSWYQQTPGQGLQFLFEYFSETQRNKGNFPGRFSGRQFSNSRSEMNVSTLELGDSALYLCASSLGLLGSGTDTQYFGPGTRLTVL.

J is TRBJ2-7 and V is TRBV21-1; TRBD2, the D gene given by the table, was not confirmed from the DNA. TRBV21-1 is termed a pseudogene. The CDR3 consists of 15 residues. CDR3 nucleotide sequence: TGTGCCAGCAGCAAATTTTCGAGCTTCTCCTACGAGCAGTACTTC. Amino acid sequence: CASSKFSSFSYEQYF.

The chain is built from TRBV5-4 and TRBJ1-3; 7 positions match TRBD1. The germline CDR1 and CDR2 sequences are SGHNT and YYREEE (reference sequence). This CDR3 spans 19 amino acids. Losses at the gene ends were 4 bases for V and 2 bases for J; bases not matched to a gene: 18. The DNA of the CDR3 is TGTGCCAGCAGCCTGGGGCAGACAGGGTTGGTTTCGGCTGGAAACACCATATATTTT. It yields the protein CASSLGQTGLVSAGNTIYF.

The genes are TRBV2 and TRBJ1-4; D perhaps matches TRBD1 (5 bases). V gave up 4 bases and J gave up 3 bases, with 9 bases separating them. This CDR3 has 14 residues. The germline CDR1 and CDR2 sequences are SNHLY and FYNNEI. This CDR3 is CASSATEANEKLFF. The CDR3 coding sequence is TGTGCCAGCAGTGCGACAGAAGCTAATGAAAAACTGTTTTTT.

The chain couples TRBV4-1 to TRBJ2-7; a weak D match, TRBD1 (6 bases). The CDR3 loop spans 17 amino acids. Trimming removed 1 base at V and 0 bases at J, with 16 bases between. Germline V gene data show CDR1 as MGHRA and CDR2 as YSYEKL. CDR3 amino acids: CASSQAIVGRGSYEQYF. CDR3 DNA: TGCGCCAGCAGCCAAGCCATCGTTGGCAGGGGCTCCTACGAGCAGTACTTC.

V is TRBV15 and J is TRBJ1-1, with D hard to call. Trimming pared 3 bases from V and 1 base from J, leaving 3 bases between. The germline gives CDR1 LNHNV, CDR2 YYDKDF (reference sequence). The CDR3 is made up of 12 amino acids. The CDR3 coding sequence is TGTGCCACCAGCAGGCGGAACACTGAAGCTTTCTTT. It specifies CATSRRNTEAFF.

The V gene is TRBV2, the J gene TRBJ2-2; 9 bases align to TRBD2. CDR3 length equals 16 residues. Germline assignment: CDR1 SNHLY and CDR2 FYNNEI. V dropped 6 bases and J dropped 4; count of bases not matched to a gene: 9. The CDR3 protein is CASRASGKGGTGELFF. The CDR3 nucleotides read TGTGCCAGCAGGGCTAGCGGGAAAGGGGGCACCGGGGAGCTGTTTTTT.

V and J are TRBV7-9 and TRBJ2-1; D possibly matches TRBD1 or TRBD2 (6 bases each). V dropped 0 bases and J dropped 11 bases, with 17 bases sitting between them. This CDR3 has 15 residues. Germline loops: CDR1 SEHNR, CDR2 FQNEAQ (reference sequence). The CDR3 loop reads CASSLAPVGGTQQFF. Written as DNA, the CDR3 is TGTGCCAGCAGCTTAGCGCCGGTTGGGGGGACACAGCAGTTCTTC.

On this clone itself: Other DNA variants within this sample encode the same CDR3. The genes are TRBV6-5 and TRBJ1-5; D is uncertain. V lost 0 bases and J 4 bases, leaving 7 bases between the germline ends. The CDR3 is 14 amino acids. Germline-derived CDR1 and CDR2 are MNHEY and SVGAGI. The CDR3 reads CASSYSGGNQPQHF. For the CDR3, the DNA is TGTGCCAGCAGTTACTCCGGCGGAAATCAGCCCCAGCATTTT.

The V gene is TRBV25-1, the J gene TRBJ2-1; weak D call: TRBD2 (5 bases). This CDR3 comprises 16 residues. CDR1 is MGHDK, CDR2 SYGVNS, per germline. The V end lost 5 bases, the J end lost 4 bases, and 18 bases lay between the germline ends. CDR3: CASSPIGYGVYNEQFF. The CDR3 DNA reads as TGTGCCAGCAGTCCTATCGGTTACGGGGTTTACAATGAGCAGTTCTTC.

The CDR3 DNA follows: TGTGCCAGCAGCTCAATACCGCTCTCTGGGGCCAACGTCCTGACTTTC. This gives the protein CASSSIPLSGANVLTF. J is TRBJ2-6 and V is TRBV7-2; D remains unclear. Germline values: CDR1 SGHTA, CDR2 FQGNSA. V was shortened by 4 bases and J by 0 bases, with 10 bases between the two germline ends. There are 16 residues in the CDR3.

This rearrangement joins TRBV14 to TRBJ1-4, with 9 bases identical to TRBD1. The germline gives CDR1 SGHDN, CDR2 FVKESK. CDR3 size: 17 residues. The ends lost 1 base at V and 5 bases at J; junction bases unmatched: 8. The CDR3 loop reads CASSQGGQGLRNEKLFF. CDR3 coding DNA: TGTGCCAGCAGCCAAGGGGGACAGGGCCTGAGGAATGAAAAACTGTTTTTT.

The table lists this clone with a count of one. This sequence joins TRBV5-1 and TRBJ1-5, with 9 positions matching TRBD1. From germline, CDR1 is SGHRS and CDR2 YFSETQ. J lost 6 bases, V lost 4 bases, and 8 bases had no gene match. This CDR3 spans 15 amino acids. The CDR3 region has the DNA TGCGCCAGCAGCCTAACAGGGGGCGAGGGTCAGCCCCAGCATTTT. Translation gives CASSLTGGEGQPQHF.

The chain carries TRBV4-3 and TRBJ2-7, with TRBD2 matching over 10 bases. From germline, CDR1 is LGHNA and CDR2 YSLEER. CDR3 length: 15 amino acids. The V gene end was trimmed by 6 bases and the J gene end by 4 bases; junction bases not matched to a gene: 9. The CDR3 is CASSPLAGAPYEQYF. The CDR3 bases are TGCGCCAGCAGTCCCCTAGCGGGAGCCCCTTACGAGCAGTACTTC.

The genes are TRBV18 and TRBJ2-5; the D gene is possibly TRBD1 (5 bases). The CDR3 is 14 residues long. In germline, CDR1 is KGHSH, CDR2 LQKENI. Trimming cost V 2 bases and J 5 bases, with 12 bases left between them. The CDR3 here is CASSPNAGKETQYF. The DNA for the CDR3 is TGTGCCAGCTCACCAAATGCAGGGAAGGAGACCCAGTACTTC. Full variable domain (rest looked up from reference TRBV18 and TRBJ2-5): NAGVMQNPRHLVRRRGQEARLRCSPMKGHSHVYWYRQLPEEGLKFMVYLQKENIIDESGMPKERFSAEFPKEGPSILRIQQVVRGDSAAYFCASSPNAGKETQYFGPGTRLLVL.

This chain joins TRBV2 and TRBJ2-2; 7 nucleotides agree with TRBD1. Germline-derived CDR1 and CDR2 are SNHLY and FYNNEI. Losses at the gene ends were 3 bases for V and 3 bases for J; bases not matched to a gene: 10. This CDR3 region has 17 residues. This CDR3 reads CASSEGSGTAYTGELFF. For the CDR3, the DNA is TGTGCCAGCAGTGAGGGGTCTGGGACAGCTTACACCGGGGAGCTGTTTTTT.

The chain combines TRBV7-2 with TRBJ2-3, with D perhaps assigned TRBD1 or TRBD2 (6 bases each). CDR1 and CDR2 (germline): SGHTA, FQGNSA. Between the trimmed V and J ends, which lost 6 bases and 10 bases, there was a span of 20 bases. The CDR3 loop spans 14 amino acids. The CDR3, as DNA: TGTGCCAGCAGGCCGGCAGGGGCGCGGGGTGCGCAGTATTTT. Its translation is CASRPAGARGAQYF. The full variable domain, its missing parts supplied by reference TRBV7-2 and TRBJ2-3, is GAGVSQSPSNKVTEKGKDVELRCDPISGHTALYWYRQSLGQGLEFLIYFQGNSAPDKSGLPSDRFSAERTGGSVSTLTIQRTQQEDSAVYLCASRPAGARGAQYFGPGTRLTVL.

This chain uses TRBV13 with TRBJ2-1, with 10 bases identical to TRBD2. CDR1 and CDR2 from the germline V gene are PRHDT and FYEKMQ (reference sequence). This CDR3 comprises 20 residues. The V gene end was trimmed by 4 bases and the J gene end by 9 bases; junction bases not matched to a gene: 24. CDR3 coding DNA: TGTGCCAGCAGCTCCCGACGGGCTAGCGGGAGTTTTCTGGGTTTGGGTGAGCAGTTCTTC. It yields the protein CASSSRRASGSFLGLGEQFF.

The chain has TRBV6-5 and TRBJ2-3; D remains unclear. V lost 4 bases and J 11 bases, leaving 13 bases between the germline ends. Germline-derived CDR1 and CDR2 are MNHEY and SVGAGI. CDR3 length: 12 residues. CDR3 sequence (DNA): TGTGCCAGCAGTTCCACTACGACGGGGCAGTATTTT. Encoded protein: CASSSTTTGQYF.

V gene TRBV10-3 combines with J gene TRBJ2-7, with 11 nucleotides matching TRBD2. CDR1 ENHRY and CDR2 SYGVKD come from the germline V gene. With V trimmed by 2 bases and J by 0 bases, 12 bases remained unmatched. This CDR3 has 19 residues. The CDR3, as DNA: TGTGCCATCAGTGAGGGGGGACTAGCGGCACCCTTGAGCTCCTACGAGCAGTACTTC. Translating it yields CAISEGGLAAPLSSYEQYF.

The rearrangement joins TRBV15 to TRBJ2-7; maybe TRBD2 (6 bases). CDR3 length: 14 residues. The germline CDR1 and CDR2 sequences are LNHNV and YYDKDF (reference sequence). The V end was cut by 0 bases, the J end by 3 bases, with 9 bases between. Here the CDR3 DNA reads TGTGCCACCAGCAGAGATAAGGGAGGCTACGAGCAGTACTTC. Translation: CATSRDKGGYEQYF.